This paragraph reports one TCR beta chain. The CDR3 length is 14 residues. CDR1 is KGHDR, CDR2 SFDVKD, per germline. V lost 5 bases, J lost 5 bases, and 4 bases stayed unmatched. This specimen belongs to a study of blood T cell repertoires in COVID-19. Study as a whole: Whether acute or convalescent, the COVID-19 samples came from the United States, Italy and Spain. Sources were T cells, B-cell-depleted T cells, or PBMCs; the material itself was cDNA or gDNA.

In the authors' workflow: Amplification with reference gene primers provided the estimates of nucleated cell counts. Using immunoSEQ multiplex PCR, the repertoire was profiled, and TCRdb retains in-frame clones only, with some absent. V and J calls and clone size follow that table, whereas D and trimming were derived from the DNA. The profile covers about 160,000 clones, with about 85% appearing a single time and approximately 1.1% taken by the ten largest. The receptor comes from a man in his forties or fifties with acute or convalescent COVID-19. Sequencing was carried out using peripheral blood. This chain connects TRBV24-1 to TRBJ1-5, with 8 positions matching TRBD1. Written as DNA, the CDR3 is TGTGCCACCAGTGGAAACAGGGGGGATCAGCCCCAGCATTTT. Its translation is CATSGNRGDQPQHF.